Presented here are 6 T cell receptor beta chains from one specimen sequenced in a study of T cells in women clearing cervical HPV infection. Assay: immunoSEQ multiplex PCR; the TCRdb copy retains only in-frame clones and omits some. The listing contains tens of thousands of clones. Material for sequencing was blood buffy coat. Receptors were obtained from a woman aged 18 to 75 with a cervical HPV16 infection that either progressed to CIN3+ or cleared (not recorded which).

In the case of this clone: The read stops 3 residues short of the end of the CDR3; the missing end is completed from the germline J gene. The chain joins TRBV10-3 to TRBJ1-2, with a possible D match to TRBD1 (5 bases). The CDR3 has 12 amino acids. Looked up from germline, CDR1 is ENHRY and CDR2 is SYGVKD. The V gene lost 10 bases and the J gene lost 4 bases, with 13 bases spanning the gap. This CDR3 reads CATNTQGYGYTF. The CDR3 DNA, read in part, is TGTGCCACCAACACTCAGGGCTATGGC.

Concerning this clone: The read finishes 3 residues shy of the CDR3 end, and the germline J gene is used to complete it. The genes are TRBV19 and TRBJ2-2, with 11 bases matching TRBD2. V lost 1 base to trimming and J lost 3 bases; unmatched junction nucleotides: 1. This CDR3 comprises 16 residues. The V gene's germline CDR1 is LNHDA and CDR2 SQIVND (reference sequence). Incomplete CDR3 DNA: TGTGCCAGTAGTATAGGGACTAGCGGGCACACCGGGGAG. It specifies CASSIGTSGHTGE. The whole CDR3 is CASSIGTSGHTGELFF.

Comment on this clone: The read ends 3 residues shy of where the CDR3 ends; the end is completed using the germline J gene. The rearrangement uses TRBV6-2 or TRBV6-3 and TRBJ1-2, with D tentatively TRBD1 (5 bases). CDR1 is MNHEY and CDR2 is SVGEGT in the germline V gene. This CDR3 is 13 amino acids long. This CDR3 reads CASSYWGQNIYTF. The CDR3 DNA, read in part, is TGTGCCAGCAGTTACTGGGGCCAAAACATC.

This chain's CDR3 is CASSEWAGGQNDYTF. Incomplete CDR3 DNA: TGTGCCAGCAGTGAATGGGCGGGGGGGCAGAATGAC. The chain is built from TRBV6-1 and TRBJ1-2, with a tentative D call TRBD1 (6 bases). The read ends 3 residues early relative to the CDR3; the germline J gene fills the gap. The CDR3 is 15 amino acids. Germline V gives CDR1 MNHNS, CDR2 SASEGT.

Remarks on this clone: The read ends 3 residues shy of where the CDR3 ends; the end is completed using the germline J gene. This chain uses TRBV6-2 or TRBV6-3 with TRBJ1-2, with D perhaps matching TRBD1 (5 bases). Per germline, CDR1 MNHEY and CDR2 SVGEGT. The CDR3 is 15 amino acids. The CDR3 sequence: CASTAQWSREGGYTF. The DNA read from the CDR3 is TGTGCCAGCACCGCCCAATGGAGCAGGGAAGGCGGC.

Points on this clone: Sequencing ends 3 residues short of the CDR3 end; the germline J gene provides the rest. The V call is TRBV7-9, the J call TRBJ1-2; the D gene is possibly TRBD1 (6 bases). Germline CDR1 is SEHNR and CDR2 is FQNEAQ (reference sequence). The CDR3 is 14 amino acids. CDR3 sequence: CASSPGQLDNDYTF. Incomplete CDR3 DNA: TGTGCCAGCAGCCCCGGACAGCTAGACAATGAC.